This entry lists 7 T cell receptor beta chains sequenced from one sample in a study of blood T cells in healthy people across ages. PCR was performed a second time for about 7 to 12 cycles using a sample-barcoded 5' primer and a J-beta primer mix. TCRdb reanalysed the 5' RACE reads using MiXCR and keeps one entry per CDR3 protein. The table lists 600,000 to 1,000,000 distinct CDR3 sequences, 55% to 75% of them singletons. The sample consisted of blood. Receptors originate from a man younger than 45 in good health.

CDR3 region: CASSLEPREGKSNQPQHF. The CDR3 DNA reads TGCGCCAGCAGCTTGGAACCCCGGGAGGGCAAGAGCAATCAGCCCCAGCATTTT. The chain combines TRBV5-1 with TRBJ1-5; D is unclear. V was shortened by 0 bases and J by 1 base, with 17 bases between the two germline ends. CDR3 size: 18 residues. Germline V gene data show CDR1 as SGHRS and CDR2 as YFSETQ.

This clonotype was seen more than once but under ten times. The V and J genes are TRBV28 and TRBJ2-6; unclear D gene. The CDR3 has 16 amino acids. Germline V lookup: CDR1 MDHEN, CDR2 SYDVKM. The V end lost 6 bases, the J end lost 0 bases, and 12 bases lay between the germline ends. CDR3 DNA sequence: TGTGCCAGCAGGGGTCAGGTGTACTCTGGGGCCAACGTCCTGACTTTC. Its translation: CASRGQVYSGANVLTF. The entire variable domain, with the rest obtained from reference TRBV28 and TRBJ2-6, is as follows: DVKVTQSSRYLVKRTGEKVFLECVQDMDHENMFWYRQDPGLGLRLIYFSYDVKMKEKGDIPEGYSVSREKKERFSLILESASTNQTSMYLCASRGQVYSGANVLTFGAGSRLTVL.

A few counts support this clonotype. J is TRBJ1-2 and V is TRBV14; perhaps TRBD1 as D (5 bases). In germline, CDR1 is SGHDN, CDR2 FVKESK. Trimming took off 0 bases at V and 6 bases at J, with 11 bases between the two ends. The CDR3 length is 14 residues. The CDR3 bases are TGTGCCAGCAGCCAAGATGGGGGTTTCAATGGCTACACCTTC. It encodes CASSQDGGFNGYTF. Based on the CDR3 plus reference TRBV14 and TRBJ1-2, the full variable domain is EAGVTQFPSHSVIEKGQTVTLRCDPISGHDNLYWYRRVMGKEIKFLLHFVKESKQDESGMPNNRFLAERTGGTYSTLKVQPAELEDSGVYFCASSQDGGFNGYTFGSGTRLTVV.

In its sample, this clonotype was seen once. In DNA form, the CDR3 reads TGCAGTGCTAGACCCGGATCTTTACAGGCTTCTAACTATGGCTACACCTTC. Translated, it gives CSARPGSLQASNYGYTF. The chain is built from TRBV20-1 and TRBJ1-2, with D perhaps matching TRBD1 (5 bases). The CDR3 runs 17 residues. The germline gives CDR1 DFQATT, CDR2 SNEGSKA (reference sequence). The V gene lost 2 bases and the J gene lost 0 bases, with 19 bases spanning the gap.

The chain combines TRBV27 with TRBJ2-5; D tentatively reads TRBD1 or TRBD2 (6 bases each). V was trimmed by 1 base and J by 5 bases, leaving 11 bases between them. Per germline, CDR1 MNHEY and CDR2 SMNVEV (reference sequence). The CDR3 is 14 residues long. CDR3 sequence: CASSLYFGGETQYF. The CDR3 nucleotides are TGTGCCAGCAGTTTATACTTCGGGGGCGAGACCCAGTACTTC.

V usage is TRBV18 and J usage is TRBJ2-5; D is unclear. This CDR3 is 14 amino acids long. Germline-derived CDR1 and CDR2 are KGHSH and LQKENI. V lost 4 bases, J lost 1 base, and 10 bases lay in between. The CDR3 DNA is TGTGCCAGCTCACGTGAGATGGGCCAAGAGACCCAGTACTTC. It yields the protein CASSREMGQETQYF.

This chain connects TRBV20-1 to TRBJ2-3; 10 bases are a match to TRBD2. Germline CDR1 is DFQATT and CDR2 is SNEGSKA (reference sequence). The CDR3 extends over 14 amino acids. The V gene end was trimmed by 3 bases and the J gene end by 4 bases; junction bases not matched to a gene: 4. For the CDR3, the DNA is TGCAGTGCTAGGGTAGCGGGAGGTTCAGATACGCAGTATTTT. Translation: CSARVAGGSDTQYF.